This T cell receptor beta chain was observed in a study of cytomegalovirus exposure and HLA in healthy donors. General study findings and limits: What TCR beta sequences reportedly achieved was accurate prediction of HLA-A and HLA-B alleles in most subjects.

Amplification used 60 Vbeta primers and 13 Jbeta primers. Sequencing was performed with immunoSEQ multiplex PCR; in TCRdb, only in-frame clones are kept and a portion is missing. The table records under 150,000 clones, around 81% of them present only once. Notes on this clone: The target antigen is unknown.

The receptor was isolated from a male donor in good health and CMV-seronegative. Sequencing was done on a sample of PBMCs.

The DNA for the CDR3 is TGTGCCAGCAGCTTAGCGCTAGGAGAGGGCACTGAAGCTTTCTTT. Translated, it gives CASSLALGEGTEAFF. The chain combines TRBV7-9 with TRBJ1-1; D is ambiguous. Germline-derived CDR1 and CDR2 are SEHNR and FQNEAQ (reference sequence). The CDR3 is 15 amino acids. The ends were cut back, 0 bases at V and 4 bases at J, with 12 bases in the middle.